This TCR beta chain was observed in a study of blood T cell repertoires in COVID-19 (dated by TCRdb to the early 2020s). Study-wide context: Collaborator samples came from the United States, Italy and Spain and covered acute and convalescent phases of COVID-19. Where available, HLA class I and class II types were obtained from metadata supplied by the sample provider rather than from assay-based typing. The sample metadata nearly always contained a de-identified subject ID, COVID-19 status, age in years and sex. The samples were drawn from two sources: the first 160 participants of the ongoing ImmuneRACE study, and fewer than 1,500 subjects contributed by 6 global collaborators. Subjects who had been exposed to COVID-19, were actively infected with it, or had recovered from it provided the deeply sampled blood TCRbeta repertoires that made up the dataset. The material from the prospective study consisted of cDNA or gDNA derived from T cells, B-cell-depleted T cells, or PBMCs. The repertoires were released in a freely available public database meant as a resource for research on the immune response to SARS-CoV-2. What the authors observed across the whole study: How much clinical and demographic metadata was included differed by source and by participant, and the metadata was provided uncurated.

Whole blood was collected in K2EDTA tubes by collaborating institutions according to the institutions' own protocols. For TCRbeta analysis, collaborators shipped samples as frozen whole blood, isolated PBMCs, or DNA extracted from either of those sample types. Regarding this clone: Which antigen it targets is not known. Qualities for individual bases were not recorded, and no much larger clone is one base off.

Its CDR3 holds 12 amino acids, cysteine through phenylalanine. Solely the CDR3 DNA is kept, with 36 bases framed from the first base. The CDR1 and CDR2 encoded by the germline V gene are LGHNA and YNFKEQ. V is clipped by 1 base and J by 11 bases, and the sequence between their germline boundaries is 12 bases long. The immunoSEQ Assay, a bias-controlled multiplex PCR, was used to amplify TCRbeta CDR3 regions from genomic DNA. Processing in the source paper ran as follows. The number of nucleated cells in each sample was estimated by amplification of reference gene primers within the assay. To quantify the absolute abundance of each unique TCRbeta CDR3 rearrangement, sequence reads were collapsed and filtered. Productive Simpson clonality was computed per sample as the square root of Simpson's diversity index over productive rearrangements. In TCRdb, the immuneACCESS table is reduced to in-frame sequences with V and J assigned. These tables do not hold every clone; where another copy was compared, an unresolved V gene accounts for under half, and the others remain unexplained. V and J calls and clone size come straight from that table; D and trimming were deduced from the DNA. The sample data list a few hundred thousand clones, and 87% of these were observed just once. The ten largest clones represent approximately 2% of the sample.

The TCR was taken from a man between 18 and 35 years old with active or convalescent COVID-19. Sequencing input: peripheral blood. The chain couples TRBV4-2 to TRBJ2-7, and TRBD2 may be the D gene, going by 6 matching bases. For the CDR3, the sequence is CASSQAGEEKYF. The bases read TGTGCCAGCAGCCAAGCCGGGGAGGAGAAGTACTTC.